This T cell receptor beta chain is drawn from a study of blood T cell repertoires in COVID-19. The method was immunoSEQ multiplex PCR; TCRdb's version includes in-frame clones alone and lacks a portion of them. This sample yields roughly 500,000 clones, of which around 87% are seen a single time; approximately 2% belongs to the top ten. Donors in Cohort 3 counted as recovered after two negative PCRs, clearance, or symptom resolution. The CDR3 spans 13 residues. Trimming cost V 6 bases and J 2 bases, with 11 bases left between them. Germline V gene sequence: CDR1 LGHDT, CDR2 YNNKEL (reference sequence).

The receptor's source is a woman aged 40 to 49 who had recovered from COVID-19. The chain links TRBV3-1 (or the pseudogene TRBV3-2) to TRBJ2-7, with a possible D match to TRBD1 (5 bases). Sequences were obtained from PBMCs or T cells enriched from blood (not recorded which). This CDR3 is CASRLGAAYEQYF. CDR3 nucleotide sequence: TGTGCCAGCAGGCTAGGGGCAGCCTACGAGCAGTACTTC.